The 25 T cell receptor beta chains in this list originate from one sample, sequenced in a study of blood T cell repertoires in COVID-19. Generated by immunoSEQ multiplex PCR, the TCRdb table keeps only in-frame clones and is missing some. The table lists about 190,000 clones, 70% to 85% of them singletons, with approximately 13% in the top ten. Material for sequencing was peripheral blood. These receptors were taken from a woman in her fifties or sixties with acute or convalescent COVID-19.

The chain uses TRBV5-6 and TRBJ2-7; 12 bases are a match to TRBD2. Germline trimming cut 4 bases from V and 5 bases from J; bases unmatched to any gene: 4. Germline CDR1 and CDR2: SGHDT and YYEEEE. CDR3 length equals 14 residues. As DNA, the CDR3 is TGTGCCAGCAGCCGCTGGACTAGCGGGAACGAGCAGTACTTC. It specifies CASSRWTSGNEQYF.

This clone was recorded a few times. The CDR3 protein is CASLTGGLGNTIYF. CDR3 nucleotide sequence: TGTGCCAGTCTAACAGGGGGCCTCGGAAACACCATATATTTT. The chain uses TRBV19 and TRBJ1-3; 9 bases line up with TRBD1. Germline CDR1 is LNHDA and CDR2 is SQIVND (reference sequence). This CDR3 has 14 residues. The V gene end was trimmed by 8 bases and the J gene end by 4 bases; junction bases not matched to a gene: 6.

The CDR3 protein is CSVGQKNTGELFF. Here the CDR3 DNA reads TGCAGCGTTGGACAGAAGAACACCGGGGAGCTGTTTTTT. The chain uses TRBV29-1 and TRBJ2-2, with a possible D match to TRBD1 (5 bases). Germline lookup yields CDR1 SQVTM and CDR2 ANQGSEA. The CDR3 totals 13 residues. Trimming pared 4 bases from V and 1 base from J, leaving 7 bases between.

This chain uses TRBV10-3 with TRBJ1-4, with 7 bases fitting TRBD1. Germline-derived CDR1 and CDR2 are ENHRY and SYGVKD. V was clipped by 2 bases and J by 8 bases; unmatched bases: 11. The CDR3 is 16 residues long. CDR3 amino acids: CAISEDLQGLREKLFF. As DNA, the CDR3 is TGTGCCATCAGTGAGGATCTACAGGGGCTGCGCGAAAAACTGTTTTTT.

The chain carries TRBV19 and TRBJ1-5; tentative D call: TRBD1 (6 bases). Deletions cut 4 bases from V and 3 bases from J, with 13 bases between. CDR3 length: 15 amino acids. Germline loops: CDR1 LNHDA, CDR2 SQIVND (reference sequence). As DNA, the CDR3 is TGTGCCAGTAGTAAACAGGGTTATGTCAATCAGCCCCAGCATTTT. The encoded protein is CASSKQGYVNQPQHF.

The chain combines TRBV7-2 with TRBJ2-7; 10 bases are shared with TRBD1. CDR3 size: 15 residues. The trim removed 5 bases at V and 1 base at J, leaving 5 bases unmatched. Looked up from germline, CDR1 is SGHTA and CDR2 is FQGNSA. The CDR3 DNA reads as TGTGCCAGCAGCCTAAGGACAGGGGGTTCCTACGAGCAGTACTTC. Protein sequence: CASSLRTGGSYEQYF.

This clone was observed a few times. V gene TRBV5-1 combines with J gene TRBJ2-1; 9 positions agree with TRBD2. This CDR3 has 14 residues. V gave up 0 bases and J gave up 9 bases; unmatched junction bases: 4. CDR1 and CDR2 (germline): SGHRS, YFSETQ. This CDR3 is CASSLGGSGSEQFF. In nucleotides, the CDR3 is TGCGCCAGCAGCTTGGGGGGTAGCGGGAGTGAGCAGTTCTTC.

The chain carries TRBV6-5 and TRBJ1-6; D uncertain. Germline CDR1 and CDR2: MNHEY and SVGAGI. The length of the CDR3 is 16 residues. Trimming shortened V by 0 bases and J by 3 bases, and 9 bases separated the two germline ends. For the CDR3, the DNA is TGTGCCAGCAGTTACTCTATCAGGATCTATAATTCACCCCTCCACTTT. Amino acids: CASSYSIRIYNSPLHF.

The chain joins TRBV2 to TRBJ2-4; D is ambiguous. This CDR3 spans 13 amino acids. Trimming took off 4 bases at V and 1 base at J, with 5 bases between the two ends. Germline V gives CDR1 SNHLY, CDR2 FYNNEI. CDR3 amino acids: CASSVEAKNIQYF. The CDR3, as DNA: TGTGCCAGCAGTGTGGAGGCCAAAAACATTCAGTACTTC.

The gene calls are TRBV6-5 and TRBJ2-7, with 10 bases that match TRBD2. After removal of 2 bases from V and 4 bases from J, the junction contained 2 bases not matched to a gene. Germline lookup yields CDR1 MNHEY and CDR2 SVGAGI. The CDR3 contains 14 residues. CDR3 sequence (DNA): TGTGCCAGCAGTTACGTAGCGGGAGGATACGAGCAGTACTTC. Translated: CASSYVAGGYEQYF.

The sample holds a few counts of this clone. This chain joins TRBV2 and TRBJ2-2; D remains ambiguous. The CDR3 totals 14 residues. V lost 6 bases and J 4 bases, leaving 12 bases between the germline ends. The germline CDR1 and CDR2 sequences are SNHLY and FYNNEI. CDR3: CASRGAMITGELFF. The CDR3 region has the DNA TGTGCCAGCAGGGGCGCGATGATCACCGGGGAGCTGTTTTTT.

The rearrangement links TRBV5-1 to TRBJ2-3, with D possibly being TRBD1 (6 bases). V was pared by 2 bases and J by 3 bases, with 13 bases between. The CDR3 extends over 15 amino acids. CDR1 and CDR2 (germline): SGHRS, YFSETQ. The CDR3: CASSFRQDITDTQYF. The CDR3 coding sequence is TGCGCCAGCAGCTTCCGACAGGACATAACAGATACGCAGTATTTT.

The chain recombines TRBV28 with TRBJ1-2; D is uncertain. V was shortened by 2 bases and J by 8 bases, with 9 bases between the two germline ends. This CDR3 comprises 12 residues. In germline, CDR1 is MDHEN, CDR2 SYDVKM. CDR3 region: CASSLGLEGYTF. The DNA of the CDR3 is TGTGCCAGCAGTTTAGGTTTAGAAGGCTACACCTTC.

The V call is TRBV27, the J call TRBJ1-5; the D gene is possibly TRBD1 (5 bases). Trimming cost V 1 base and J 7 bases, with 11 bases left between them. This CDR3 spans 14 amino acids. Per germline, CDR1 MNHEY and CDR2 SMNVEV (reference sequence). Written as DNA, the CDR3 is TGTGCCAGCAGTTTATTCCAGGGAGGCCAGCCCCAGCATTTT. Protein product: CASSLFQGGQPQHF.

The genes are TRBV14 and TRBJ2-7, with 9 bases that match TRBD2. Germline CDR1 and CDR2: SGHDN and FVKESK. The length of the CDR3 is 15 residues. The trim removed 1 base at V and 0 bases at J, leaving 1 base unmatched. The chain's CDR3 is CASSQGLAVSYEQYF. The CDR3 bases are TGTGCCAGCAGCCAAGGACTAGCGGTCTCCTACGAGCAGTACTTC.

CDR3 sequence (DNA): TGCGCCAGCAGCTTGGCCGGGCAGGGGGGCTACACCTTC. Translating gives CASSLAGQGGYTF. The V call is TRBV5-1, the J call TRBJ1-2; D may be TRBD1 (6 bases). The CDR3 contains 13 residues. Germline assignment: CDR1 SGHRS and CDR2 YFSETQ. V was clipped by 0 bases and J by 8 bases, with 11 bases between them.

This clone was counted only a few times. This chain uses TRBV28 with TRBJ2-2, with D tentatively TRBD2 (6 bases). Per germline, CDR1 MDHEN and CDR2 SYDVKM. V was clipped by 3 bases and J by 2 bases, with 19 bases between them. There are 18 residues in the CDR3. The CDR3 DNA follows: TGTGCCAGCAGTTTCCTTCCCCCGCCGCGGGACAACACCGGGGAGCTGTTTTTT. Its translation is CASSFLPPPRDNTGELFF.

This chain uses TRBV3-1 (or the pseudogene TRBV3-2) with TRBJ1-6; D gene ambiguous. Trimming pared 1 base from V and 13 bases from J, leaving 8 bases between. Germline values: CDR1 LGHDT, CDR2 YNNKEL (reference sequence). This CDR3 region has 12 residues. The CDR3: CASSQVSGPLHF. The CDR3 nucleotides read TGTGCCAGCAGCCAAGTAAGCGGGCCCCTCCACTTT.

The chain uses TRBV5-1 and TRBJ2-2; D ambiguous. The V and J ends lost 1 base and 1 base respectively, with 2 bases between them. Germline CDR1 and CDR2: SGHRS and YFSETQ. The CDR3 runs 13 residues. The DNA for the CDR3 is TGCGCCAGCAGCTTGCGGAACACCGGGGAGCTGTTTTTT. Amino acids: CASSLRNTGELFF.

Only one count was recorded for this clone. The rearrangement uses TRBV7-9 and TRBJ1-1; no reliable D call. Germline assignment: CDR1 SEHNR and CDR2 FQNEAQ (reference sequence). This CDR3 comprises 18 residues. The V and J ends lost 5 bases and 0 bases respectively, with 22 bases between them. CDR3 sequence: CASSATKRHGLMNTEAFF. The CDR3, as DNA: TGTGCCAGCAGCGCGACGAAGCGCCACGGATTAATGAACACTGAAGCTTTCTTT.

The chain joins TRBV19 to TRBJ1-2, with TRBD1 matching over 7 bases. This CDR3 contains 15 residues. The V gene's germline CDR1 is LNHDA and CDR2 SQIVND (reference sequence). The trim removed 6 bases at V and 0 bases at J, leaving 7 bases unmatched. For the CDR3, the DNA is TGTGCCAGTAGCGAGACAGGGTGGGCTAACTATGGCTACACCTTC. Its translation is CASSETGWANYGYTF.

The V gene is TRBV10-3, the J gene TRBJ2-7, with D perhaps TRBD1 (6 bases). Trimming shortened V by 7 bases and J by 6 bases, and 16 bases separated the two germline ends. The germline CDR1 and CDR2 sequences are ENHRY and SYGVKD. CDR3 length: 13 amino acids. The CDR3 region has the DNA TGTGCCATCATGGGGACAACGTCTCTCGAGCAGTACTTC. Amino acids: CAIMGTTSLEQYF.

This clone occurred once. J is TRBJ2-7 and V is TRBV27; 8 bases map to TRBD2. CDR1 and CDR2 (germline): MNHEY, SMNVEV (reference sequence). This CDR3 comprises 12 residues. With V trimmed by 7 bases and J by 7 bases, 6 bases remained unmatched. The CDR3: CASKARGEEQYF. CDR3 nucleotides: TGTGCCAGCAAGGCGCGGGGGGAAGAGCAGTACTTC.

This clone showed up just once. The chain carries TRBV6-2 or TRBV6-3 and TRBJ2-7; the match to TRBD1 covers 9 bases. J gave up 7 bases and V 7 bases, and 20 bases lay outside the gene matches. Germline CDR1 is MNHEY and CDR2 is SVGEGT. This CDR3 has 17 residues. CDR3 protein: CASTPGGTGPQLMEQYF. Written as DNA, the CDR3 is TGTGCCAGCACCCCAGGGGGGACAGGGCCCCAGCTAATGGAGCAGTACTTC.

The chain links TRBV2 to TRBJ1-5; a possible D gene is TRBD1 (5 bases). Germline V gene lookup returns CDR1 SNHLY and CDR2 FYNNEI. This CDR3 comprises 18 residues. Between the trimmed V and J ends, which lost 2 bases and 0 bases, there was a span of 17 bases. The CDR3 DNA follows: TGTGCCAGCAGTGAAAACAGGCCGGGGGACTATAGCAATCAGCCCCAGCATTTT. Protein sequence: CASSENRPGDYSNQPQHF.